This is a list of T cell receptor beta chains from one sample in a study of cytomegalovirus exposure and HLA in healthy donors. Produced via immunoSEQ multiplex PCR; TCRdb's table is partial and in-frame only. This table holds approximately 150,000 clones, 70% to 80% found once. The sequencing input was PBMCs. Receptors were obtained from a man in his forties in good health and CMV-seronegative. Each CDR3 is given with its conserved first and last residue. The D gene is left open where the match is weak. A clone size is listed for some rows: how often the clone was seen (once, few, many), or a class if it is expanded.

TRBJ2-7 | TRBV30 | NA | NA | CAWTPGQSYEQYF | TGTGCCTGGACCCCCGGACAGTCCTACGAGCAGTACTTC
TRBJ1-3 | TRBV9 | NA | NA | CASSEGDTIYF | TGTGCCAGCAGCGAGGGGGACACCATATATTTT
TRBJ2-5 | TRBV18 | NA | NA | CASSPRPEQGTQYF | TGTGCCAGCTCACCTCGACCGGAGCAAGGGACCCAGTACTTC
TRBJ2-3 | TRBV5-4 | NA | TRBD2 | CASSRISSGAAGTQYF | TGTGCCAGCAGCCGAATTTCTAGCGGGGCCGCGGGAACGCAGTATTTT
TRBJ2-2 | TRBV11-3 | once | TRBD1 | CASSSGTENTGELFF | TGTGCCAGCAGCTCCGGGACAGAGAACACCGGGGAGCTGTTTTTT
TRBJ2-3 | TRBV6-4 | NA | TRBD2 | CASSENGGGADTQYF | TGTGCCAGCAGTGAAAACGGGGGGGGAGCAGATACGCAGTATTTT
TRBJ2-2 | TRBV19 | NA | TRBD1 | CASSGRDRGTELFF | TGTGCCAGTAGTGGACGGGACAGGGGAACGGAGCTGTTTTTT
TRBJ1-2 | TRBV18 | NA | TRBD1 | CASSLQGQGVFGYTF | TGTGCCAGCTCCCTGCAGGGACAGGGGGTCTTTGGCTACACCTTC
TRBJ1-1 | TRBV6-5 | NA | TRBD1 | CASSPGGGTEAFF | TGTGCCAGCAGCCCAGGGGGCGGAACTGAAGCTTTCTTT
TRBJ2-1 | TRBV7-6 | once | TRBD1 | CASSRRDSGNEQFF | TGTGCCAGCAGCCGCCGGGACAGTGGCAATGAGCAGTTCTTC
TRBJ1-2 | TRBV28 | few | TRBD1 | CASSPTGRRFYTF | TGTGCCAGCAGCCCGACAGGGAGAAGGTTTTACACCTTC
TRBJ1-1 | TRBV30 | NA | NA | CAWSILLGVEAFF | TGTGCCTGGAGTATCCTCCTAGGAGTGGAAGCTTTCTTT
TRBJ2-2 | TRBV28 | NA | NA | CASSVFGANTGELFF | TGTGCCAGCAGTGTCTTCGGGGCGAACACCGGGGAGCTGTTTTTT
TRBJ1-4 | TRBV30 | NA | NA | CAWSVALGYNEKLFF | TGTGCCTGGAGTGTAGCCCTTGGTTATAATGAAAAACTGTTTTTT
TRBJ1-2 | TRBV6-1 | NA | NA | CASSDRGKGYGYTF | TGTGCCAGCAGTGATAGGGGGAAAGGATATGGCTACACCTTC
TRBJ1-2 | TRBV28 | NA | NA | CASSPGQPGGYTF | TGTGCCAGCAGTCCCGGACAGCCTGGGGGCTACACCTTC
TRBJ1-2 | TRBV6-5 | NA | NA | CASSDPFGGVYF | TGTGCCAGCAGTGACCCCTTCGGTGGAGTCTACTTC
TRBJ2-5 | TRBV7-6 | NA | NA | CASSHRTGVVETQYF | TGTGCCAGCAGCCACCGTACGGGAGTAGTAGAGACCCAGTACTTC
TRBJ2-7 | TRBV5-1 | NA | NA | CASSSRVTATYEQYF | TGCGCCAGCAGCTCCAGGGTCACAGCTACCTACGAGCAGTACTTC
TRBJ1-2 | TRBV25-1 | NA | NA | CASSEYRTGGYTF | TGTGCCAGCAGTGAATATAGAACGGGTGGCTACACCTTC